This T cell receptor beta chain appears in the sequencing data of a study of T cell responses to AZD1222 COVID-19 vaccine. Generated by immunoSEQ multiplex PCR, the TCRdb table keeps only in-frame clones and is missing some. The sample records 90,000 to 120,000 clones, 90% to 95% being singletons. Trimming took off 2 bases at V and 6 bases at J, with 19 bases between the two ends. The CDR3 totals 16 residues. The V gene's germline CDR1 is SGHTA and CDR2 FQGNSA. This chain uses TRBV7-2 with TRBJ1-2, with D possibly TRBD1 on 5 matching bases. Sequenced here: peripheral blood, sampled on day 0 of AZD1222 vaccination. The clonotype comes from an adult in good health. The CDR3 here is CASSLRAGYRSDGYTF. CDR3 sequence (DNA): TGTGCCAGCAGCTTAAGGGCAGGGTATAGGTCGGATGGCTACACCTTC.